A selection of T cell receptor beta chains follows, all from one sample in a study of shared clonotypes between healthy human individuals. The method was immunoSEQ multiplex PCR; TCRdb's version includes in-frame clones alone and lacks a portion of them. The table has roughly 1,000,000 clones, about four fifths seen once. The sample taken for sequencing was memory CD4+ T cells from PBMCs. The receptors shown here come from a man in his late teens or twenties in good health. Some clones in this sample may be carry-over from other donors' samples. CDR3s include the opening cysteine and the closing phenylalanine or tryptophan. A D gene is named only where the DNA matches it firmly. The size of a clone is reported for some rows only, either as once, few or many, or as a class for expanded clones.

D: .
J: TRBJ2-1
V: TRBV28
size: .
DNA: TGTGCCAGCCCTCCCCGGGACGGGGGGCCCAATGAGCAGTTCTTC
CDR3: CASPPRDGGPNEQFF

D: .
J: TRBJ2-5
V: TRBV5-1
size: .
DNA: TGCGCCAGCAGCTCCGGACGGATAACCCAAGAGACCCAGTACTTC
CDR3: CASSSGRITQETQYF

D: .
J: TRBJ1-5
V: TRBV10-3
size: .
DNA: TGTGCCATCAGTGAGGGGAATAGCAATCAGCCCCAGCATTTT
CDR3: CAISEGNSNQPQHF

D: .
J: TRBJ1-2
V: TRBV5-6
size: once
DNA: TGTGCCAGCAGCTTTCGTACAGGGCGCTATGGCTACACCTTC
CDR3: CASSFRTGRYGYTF

D: .
J: TRBJ1-1
V: TRBV2
size: .
DNA: TGTGCCAGCGGCTGGACGGGGAACACTGAAGCTTTCTTT
CDR3: CASGWTGNTEAFF

D: .
J: TRBJ1-2
V: TRBV10-3
size: .
DNA: TGTGCCATCAGTGTAGACGACAGCTCCTATGGCTACACCTTC
CDR3: CAISVDDSSYGYTF

D: .
J: TRBJ2-7
V: TRBV5-1
size: .
DNA: TGCGCCAGCAGCACCACCGGGACCGCTTTCCCCTACGAGCAGTACTTC
CDR3: CASSTTGTAFPYEQYF

D: .
J: TRBJ2-7
V: TRBV6-6
size: .
DNA: TGTGCCAGCAGTCGGGACGCATACGAGCAGTACTTC
CDR3: CASSRDAYEQYF

D: .
J: TRBJ2-7
V: TRBV4-2
size: .
DNA: TGTGCCAGCAGCCAGGAGGGACCCCGCGAGCAGTACTTC
CDR3: CASSQEGPREQYF

D: .
J: TRBJ2-1
V: TRBV19
size: few
DNA: TGTGCCAGTAGTCGAACCAGGGTGCAAAAGGGGGAGCAGTTCTTC
CDR3: CASSRTRVQKGEQFF

D: TRBD1
J: TRBJ1-1
V: TRBV7-9
size: .
DNA: TGTGCCAGCAGGACGAGTCGGGACAGGGGTTGGGGCACTGAAGCTTTCTTT
CDR3: CASRTSRDRGWGTEAFF

D: .
J: TRBJ1-4
V: TRBV7-9
size: .
DNA: TGTGCCAGCAGCTTCGGGCAGCGTAATGAAAAACTGTTTTTT
CDR3: CASSFGQRNEKLFF

D: TRBD1
J: TRBJ2-7
V: TRBV7-3
size: .
DNA: TGTGTCAGCAGTCACACCGGGACAGGGCTCTACGAGCAGTACTTC
CDR3: CVSSHTGTGLYEQYF

D: .
J: TRBJ2-3
V: TRBV5-4
size: once
DNA: TGTGCCAGCAGCTGGGGGACTACAGATACGCAGTATTTT
CDR3: CASSWGTTDTQYF

D: TRBD1
J: TRBJ2-2
V: TRBV28
size: .
DNA: TGTGCCAGCAGTTTCGTAGAAGGGGGCATCGGGGAGCTGTTTTTT
CDR3: CASSFVEGGIGELFF

D: TRBD1
J: TRBJ2-2
V: TRBV15
size: .
DNA: TGTGCCACCAGCACGGGACAGGGTCTCGTAAACACCGGGGAGCTGTTTTTT
CDR3: CATSTGQGLVNTGELFF

D: TRBD2
J: TRBJ2-7
V: TRBV28
size: .
DNA: TGTGCCAGCAGTTTTTGGGCGGGAGGGATCTCCTACGAGCAGTACTTC
CDR3: CASSFWAGGISYEQYF

D: .
J: TRBJ1-2
V: TRBV6-5
size: few
DNA: TGTGCCAGCAGTGAGTCGGCTAACTATGGCTACACCTTC
CDR3: CASSESANYGYTF

D: TRBD1
J: TRBJ1-2
V: TRBV18
size: .
DNA: TGTGCCAGCTCCCCCGACAGGGGAGGGGGTCGTGGCTACACCTTC
CDR3: CASSPDRGGGRGYTF

D: .
J: TRBJ2-4
V: TRBV18
size: .
DNA: TGTGCCAGCTCACCGGCGGCTGCCAAAAACATTCAGTACTTC
CDR3: CASSPAAAKNIQYF

D: .
J: TRBJ2-1
V: TRBV15
size: .
DNA: TGTGCCACCAGCAGTCCGGGACGGCCAGACAATGAGCAGTTCTTC
CDR3: CATSSPGRPDNEQFF

D: .
J: TRBJ1-5
V: TRBV6-1
size: .
DNA: TGTGCCAGCAGTGAATCAGTCCGCAATCAGCCCCAGCATTTT
CDR3: CASSESVRNQPQHF

D: .
J: TRBJ2-7
V: TRBV6-6
size: .
DNA: TGTGCCAGCAGTGGGCAGGTGGGCGAGCAGTACTTC
CDR3: CASSGQVGEQYF

D: .
J: TRBJ1-2
V: TRBV4-1
size: .
DNA: TGCGCCAGCAGCCAAGATCAGGGGTTTCTCTCCCTTGGCTACACCTTC
CDR3: CASSQDQGFLSLGYTF

D: .
J: TRBJ2-7
V: TRBV2
size: .
DNA: TGTGCCAGCAAAACGATAGGGGTCTATACCGAGCAGTACTTC
CDR3: CASKTIGVYTEQYF

D: .
J: TRBJ2-7
V: TRBV5-4
size: .
DNA: TGTGCCAGCAGCCGCCAACAGGGACGGACCTACGAGCAGTACTTC
CDR3: CASSRQQGRTYEQYF

D: .
J: TRBJ1-2
V: TRBV6-5
size: .
DNA: TGTGCCAGCAGTTACGTCCCCGGCCCTAACTATGGCTACACCTTC
CDR3: CASSYVPGPNYGYTF

D: TRBD1
J: TRBJ2-1
V: TRBV6-5
size: .
DNA: TGTGCCAGCAGAGGACAGGGGAGTTACAATGAGCAGTTCTTC
CDR3: CASRGQGSYNEQFF

D: .
J: TRBJ1-5
V: TRBV6-5
size: once
DNA: TGTGCCAGCAGCCTGGACACTAATAGCAATCAGCCCCAGCATTTT
CDR3: CASSLDTNSNQPQHF

D: .
J: TRBJ2-7
V: TRBV19
size: .
DNA: TGTGCCAGTCCCACCCCCTTTCCAGGCTACGAGCAGTACTTC
CDR3: CASPTPFPGYEQYF

D: .
J: TRBJ2-7
V: TRBV30
size: .
DNA: TGTGCCTGGAGTGTATTGTCCTACGAGCAGTACTTC
CDR3: CAWSVLSYEQYF

D: .
J: TRBJ1-5
V: TRBV15
size: few
DNA: TGTGCCACCAGCAGAGATATGGGGGGGAATCAGCCCCAGCATTTT
CDR3: CATSRDMGGNQPQHF

D: TRBD1
J: TRBJ1-2
V: TRBV27
size: .
DNA: TGTGCCAGCAGGGGACGTGGACAGGGATCTTTTTATAACTATGGCTACACCTTC
CDR3: CASRGRGQGSFYNYGYTF

D: .
J: TRBJ2-1
V: TRBV7-9
size: .
DNA: TGTGCCAGCAGCAAGACCTATGAGCAGTTCTTC
CDR3: CASSKTYEQFF

D: .
J: TRBJ2-7
V: TRBV6-1
size: few
DNA: TGTGCCAGCAGTGAAGGGCTGACGGGGGCCTACGAGCAGTACTTC
CDR3: CASSEGLTGAYEQYF

D: .
J: TRBJ2-1
V: TRBV7-9
size: .
DNA: TGTGCCAGCAGCTTTCAAGGCAATGAGCAGTTCTTC
CDR3: CASSFQGNEQFF

D: TRBD1
J: TRBJ1-2
V: TRBV6-1
size: many
DNA: TGTGCCAGCACTAGGACAGGGGGTCTCTATGGCTACACCTTC
CDR3: CASTRTGGLYGYTF

D: TRBD2
J: TRBJ2-7
V: TRBV10-3
size: .
DNA: TGTGCCATCTCTAGCGGGTACGAGCAGTACTTC
CDR3: CAISSGYEQYF

D: .
J: TRBJ2-7
V: TRBV10-2
size: .
DNA: TGCGCCAGCAGCGGGGCCCCGGTCGAGCAGTACTTC
CDR3: CASSGAPVEQYF

D: .
J: TRBJ1-2
V: TRBV4-2
size: .
DNA: TGTGCCAGCAGCCTCTCTTGGGGCAGCCGCTATGGCTACACCTTC
CDR3: CASSLSWGSRYGYTF

D: .
J: TRBJ1-1
V: TRBV30
size: .
DNA: TGTGCCTGGAGTCCCGACTTTCGCGAGGGAGCTTTCTTT
CDR3: CAWSPDFREGAFF

D: .
J: TRBJ1-1
V: TRBV5-1
size: .
DNA: TGCGCCAGCAGCTTGCTACAGGTCTCCGGGGGGACTGAAGCTTTCTTT
CDR3: CASSLLQVSGGTEAFF

D: TRBD1
J: TRBJ1-2
V: TRBV14
size: few
DNA: TGTGCCAGCAGCCTGCGGGACAGTTTCGAAAGGAACTATGGCTACACCTTC
CDR3: CASSLRDSFERNYGYTF

D: .
J: TRBJ1-1
V: TRBV19
size: few
DNA: TGTGCCAGTAAAGTTAAGAGGGGCTGGGGCACTGAAGCTTTCTTT
CDR3: CASKVKRGWGTEAFF

D: TRBD1
J: TRBJ1-2
V: TRBV28
size: .
DNA: TGTGCCAGCAGTTCTCCCGGGGACAGGAACTATGGCTACACCTTC
CDR3: CASSSPGDRNYGYTF

D: TRBD1
J: TRBJ1-2
V: TRBV5-6
size: .
DNA: TGTGCCAGCAGCCTAACAGGGGGCGGTGGCTACACCTTC
CDR3: CASSLTGGGGYTF

D: .
J: TRBJ2-5
V: TRBV30
size: .
DNA: TGTGCCTTGGTCCACCGGGGGGCGGTGGAGACCCAGTACTTC
CDR3: CALVHRGAVETQYF

D: TRBD1
J: TRBJ1-5
V: TRBV6-6
size: .
DNA: TGTGCCAGCAGTCACGGACAGGGTAGGAATCAGCCCCAGCATTTT
CDR3: CASSHGQGRNQPQHF

D: TRBD1
J: TRBJ1-5
V: TRBV28
size: few
DNA: TGTGCCAGCAGTCTCTCTAGGGGGCGGTATAGCAATCAGCCCCAGCATTTT
CDR3: CASSLSRGRYSNQPQHF

D: TRBD1
J: TRBJ2-3
V: TRBV2
size: .
DNA: TGTGCCAGCAGTGTAGTGACAGGGGGCCGGGGAGATACGCAGTATTTT
CDR3: CASSVVTGGRGDTQYF

D: TRBD1
J: TRBJ2-1
V: TRBV5-1
size: .
DNA: TGCGCCAGCATAGGAACAGGGGGCTCTAATGAGCAGTTCTTC
CDR3: CASIGTGGSNEQFF

D: .
J: TRBJ2-5
V: TRBV9
size: .
DNA: TGTGCCCTCCCCATACCCGAGACCCAGTACTTC
CDR3: CALPIPETQYF

D: TRBD1
J: TRBJ1-2
V: TRBV5-1
size: .
DNA: TGCGCCAGCCGGGACAGGGACTTTAACTATGGCTACACCTTC
CDR3: CASRDRDFNYGYTF